A selection of T cell receptor beta chains follows, all from one sample in a study of CD4 T cells in relation to SARS-CoV-2 and coronaviruses. The repertoire was sequenced with immunoSEQ multiplex PCR; TCRdb's copy has only in-frame clones and lacks some. The repertoire holds about 60,000 clones, about 92% seen once, with approximately 0.37% in the top ten. The specimen was naive CD4+ T cells from PBMCs. The receptors shown here come from an adult with COVID-19. The CDR3 runs from the conserved cysteine through the conserved F or W. The D gene is left open where the match is weak. Clone size is shown for a subset of rows, as once, few, many or a class of expanded clone.

v_gene	d_gene	abundance	j_gene	CDR3aa	CDR3nt
TRBV19	-	-	TRBJ1-1	CASSRGGTEAFF	TGTGCCAGTAGTAGAGGGGGAACTGAAGCTTTCTTT
TRBV7-3	TRBD2	-	TRBJ2-1	CASSLNQASSGSVNEQFF	TGTGCCAGCAGCTTAAACCAAGCCTCTAGCGGGAGTGTCAATGAGCAGTTCTTC
TRBV28	-	-	TRBJ1-3	CASSVQTGSGNTIYF	TGTGCCAGCAGTGTCCAGACAGGCTCTGGAAACACCATATATTTT
TRBV3-1/TRBV3-2	-	-	TRBJ2-1	CASSRVGEQFF	TGTGCCAGCAGCCGGGTTGGTGAGCAGTTCTTC
TRBV3-1/TRBV3-2	-	once	TRBJ1-2	CASSHENLGGYTF	TGTGCCAGCAGCCATGAGAACTTGGGTGGCTACACCTTC
TRBV5-4	-	-	TRBJ1-3	CATQTAGIGGNTIYF	TGTGCCACGCAGACCGCAGGGATAGGCGGAAACACCATATATTTT
TRBV19	-	-	TRBJ2-2	CASSTSLSGELFF	TGTGCCAGTAGTACAAGTTTGTCCGGGGAGCTGTTTTTT
TRBV2	-	-	TRBJ1-5	CASSQWDQPQHF	TGTGCCAGCAGTCAGTGGGACCAGCCCCAGCATTTT
TRBV19	TRBD1	-	TRBJ1-2	CASSPQGQSNYGYTF	TGTGCCAGTAGTCCCCAGGGACAGTCAAACTATGGCTACACCTTC
TRBV24-1	-	once	TRBJ2-1	CATSDSGRYNEQFF	TGTGCCACCAGTGATTCCGGACGGTACAATGAGCAGTTCTTC
TRBV7-3	-	-	TRBJ1-4	CASSLRGQPNEKLFF	TGTGCCAGCAGCTTAAGAGGACAGCCTAATGAAAAACTGTTTTTT
TRBV5-6	-	-	TRBJ2-2	CASSWVRTGELFF	TGTGCCAGCAGCTGGGTGAGGACCGGGGAGCTGTTTTTT
TRBV5-1	-	-	TRBJ2-5	CASRVRRQGIGETQYF	TGCGCCAGCAGGGTCCGTCGGCAGGGGATAGGAGAGACCCAGTACTTC
TRBV18	-	-	TRBJ1-2	CASSPLDSADYGYTF	TGTGCCAGCTCACCCCTAGACTCGGCAGACTATGGCTACACCTTC
TRBV9	TRBD2	-	TRBJ2-5	CASSPQGASGRQETQYF	TGTGCCAGCAGCCCCCAGGGAGCTAGCGGGAGGCAAGAGACCCAGTACTTC
TRBV7-8	-	-	TRBJ2-3	CASSLELGATSDTQYF	TGTGCCAGCAGCTTAGAGCTAGGGGCCACATCAGATACGCAGTATTTT
TRBV18	-	-	TRBJ2-5	CASSPQGQQETQYF	TGTGCCAGCTCACCTCAGGGACAACAAGAGACCCAGTACTTC
TRBV3-1/TRBV3-2	-	-	TRBJ1-2	CASSRTGNYGYTF	TGTGCCAGCAGCCGAACAGGAAATTATGGCTACACCTTC
TRBV30	TRBD1	-	TRBJ2-7	CAWGDRVFGEQYF	TGTGCCTGGGGGGACAGGGTGTTTGGGGAGCAGTACTTC
TRBV28	-	few	TRBJ1-2	CASSLTQGNGYTF	TGTGCCAGCAGCCTAACCCAGGGGAATGGCTACACCTTC
TRBV30	TRBD1	-	TRBJ1-3	CAWSYRRGSSGNTIYF	TGTGCCTGGAGCTACCGCAGGGGGAGCTCTGGAAACACCATATATTTT
TRBV15	-	once	TRBJ1-3	CATSSNSGNTIYF	TGTGCCACCAGTTCAAACTCTGGAAACACCATATATTTT
TRBV12-3/TRBV12-4	-	-	TRBJ2-4	CASRSEGKNIQYF	TGTGCCAGCAGGTCTGAAGGGAAAAACATTCAGTACTTC
TRBV27	TRBD1	-	TRBJ1-2	CASSFGTGGSRYGYTF	TGTGCCAGCAGTTTTGGGACAGGGGGCTCTCGATATGGCTACACCTTC
TRBV4-1	TRBD1	once	TRBJ2-6	CASSPGEARGPGANVLTF	TGCGCCAGCAGCCCGGGGGAGGCCAGGGGGCCTGGGGCCAACGTCCTGACTTTC
TRBV6-6	-	-	TRBJ2-5	CASSWSEETQYF	TGTGCCAGCAGTTGGAGTGAGGAGACCCAGTACTTC
TRBV28	-	-	TRBJ2-5	CASSAATGTVETQYF	TGTGCCAGCAGTGCCGCCACCGGGACTGTGGAGACCCAGTACTTC
TRBV7-6	TRBD1	-	TRBJ1-2	CASSLSGQGAEGYTF	TGTGCCAGCAGCTTATCGGGACAGGGGGCGGAGGGCTACACCTTC
TRBV6-5	-	-	TRBJ2-3	CASSFPQGDTQYF	TGTGCCAGCAGTTTCCCCCAGGGTGATACGCAGTATTTT
TRBV2	TRBD1	once	TRBJ2-7	CASSGNRGPAYEQYF	TGTGCCAGCAGTGGAAACAGGGGTCCTGCCTACGAGCAGTACTTC
TRBV2	-	-	TRBJ2-2	CASSEANRANTGELFF	TGTGCCAGCAGTGAAGCGAACAGGGCGAACACCGGGGAGCTGTTTTTT
TRBV5-6	TRBD1	-	TRBJ1-5	CASSQDRNQPQHF	TGTGCCAGCAGCCAGGACAGGAATCAGCCCCAGCATTTT
TRBV18	TRBD1	-	TRBJ2-7	CASSDNRGEQYF	TGTGCCAGCTCCGACAACAGGGGCGAGCAGTACTTC
TRBV18	-	-	TRBJ2-2	CASSGGVNTGELFF	TGTGCCAGCTCAGGCGGTGTTAACACCGGGGAGCTGTTTTTT
TRBV28	TRBD1	-	TRBJ2-6	CASSPRTGRSSGANVLTF	TGTGCCAGCAGTCCCAGGACAGGGCGAAGCTCTGGGGCCAACGTCCTGACTTTC
TRBV9	-	-	TRBJ1-1	CASSTPPDTEAFF	TGTGCCAGCAGCACCCCCCCAGACACTGAAGCTTTCTTT
TRBV7-2	-	-	TRBJ2-7	CASSSLAVLDEQYF	TGTGCCAGCAGTTCGTTAGCGGTTCTCGACGAGCAGTACTTC
TRBV29-1	-	once	TRBJ1-5	CSVGDNNQPQHF	TGCAGCGTTGGAGATAATAATCAGCCCCAGCATTTT
TRBV28	-	-	TRBJ2-7	CASSLQGYEQYF	TGTGCCAGCAGTTTACAGGGTTACGAGCAGTACTTC
TRBV5-4	-	-	TRBJ2-5	CASSSPQYRSLGETQYF	TGTGCCAGCAGCTCCCCCCAGTATAGGTCCCTGGGGGAGACCCAGTACTTC
TRBV28	TRBD1	once	TRBJ1-2	CASSLEGQGVGYTF	TGTGCCAGCAGTTTGGAAGGACAGGGTGTTGGCTACACCTTC
TRBV30	TRBD1	-	TRBJ1-5	CAWSLPGTGYQPQHF	TGTGCCTGGAGTTTGCCTGGGACAGGGTACCAGCCCCAGCATTTT
TRBV6-5	-	-	TRBJ2-5	CASSYRGAETQYF	TGTGCCAGCAGTTATCGGGGGGCCGAGACCCAGTACTTC
TRBV28	-	-	TRBJ1-6	CASSPSTYNSPLHF	TGTGCCAGCAGTCCGTCAACCTATAATTCACCCCTCCACTTT
TRBV7-2	-	-	TRBJ1-6	CASMERGPLRNSPLHF	TGTGCCAGCATGGAAAGGGGACCTCTCAGAAATTCACCCCTCCACTTT
TRBV7-2	-	-	TRBJ2-7	CASSLRRSYEQYF	TGTGCCAGCAGCTTACGCAGGAGCTACGAGCAGTACTTC
TRBV10-1	-	-	TRBJ1-4	CASRKRNRNEKLFF	TGCGCCAGCAGAAAGAGAAACAGAAATGAAAAACTGTTTTTT
TRBV10-3	TRBD1	-	TRBJ2-7	CAIRVRGSLYEQYF	TGTGCCATCAGGGTCAGGGGGTCCCTCTACGAGCAGTACTTC
TRBV18	-	-	TRBJ1-1	CASSPGGTGNTEAFF	TGTGCCAGCTCACCGGGGGGCACAGGGAACACTGAAGCTTTCTTT
TRBV7-2	TRBD2	-	TRBJ2-3	CASSPSTSGRWGITQYF	TGTGCCAGCAGCCCGTCGACTAGCGGGAGATGGGGGATTACGCAGTATTTT
TRBV15	TRBD1	-	TRBJ2-2	CATSRHAGTGGTGELFF	TGTGCCACCAGCAGACATGCCGGGACAGGGGGAACCGGGGAGCTGTTTTTT
TRBV10-3	TRBD1	-	TRBJ2-2	CATKGAVNTGELFF	TGTGCCACCAAGGGGGCTGTGAACACCGGGGAGCTGTTTTTT
TRBV19	TRBD2	-	TRBJ2-1	CASSTTSGRAYNEQFF	TGTGCCAGTAGTACAACTAGCGGGAGGGCCTACAATGAGCAGTTCTTC
TRBV18	-	-	TRBJ2-6	CASSPILAVSGANVLTF	TGTGCCAGCTCACCAATTTTAGCGGTTTCTGGGGCCAACGTCCTGACTTTC
TRBV6-5	-	-	TRBJ2-5	CASTMRQATQETQYF	TGTGCCAGCACGATGAGACAGGCCACTCAAGAGACCCAGTACTTC